This TCR beta chain originates from a study of T cell changes during pregnancy in multiple sclerosis. V was clipped by 0 bases and J by 0 bases, with 7 bases between them. Germline CDR1 reads SGHRS; CDR2 reads YFSETQ. The CDR3 extends over 14 amino acids. In this sample, this clone turned up once. Repertoires were generated with immunoSEQ multiplex PCR, while TCRdb's copy carries only in-frame clones and drops some. The sample lists roughly 41,000 clones; around 94% were seen once. This sequence was found in a female donor with multiple sclerosis, enrolled in a pregnancy study. The rearrangement links TRBV5-1 to TRBJ2-7; no firm D call. This material consisted of peripheral blood, taken in the third trimester of pregnancy. CDR3 region: CASSLDSSSYEQYF. The CDR3 DNA reads TGCGCCAGCAGCTTGGACAGCAGCTCCTACGAGCAGTACTTC. Full variable domain (remainder filled in from reference TRBV5-1 and TRBJ2-7): KAGVTQTPRYLIKTRGQQVTLSCSPISGHRSVSWYQQTPGQGLQFLFEYFSETQRNKGNFPGRFSGRQFSNSRSEMNVSTLELGDSALYLCASSLDSSSYEQYFGPGTRLTVT.